This paragraph covers one TCR beta chain sequence. What it recognizes is unknown. This entry comes from a study of OX40 agonist ivuxolimab in advanced cancers. Study overall: Previous treatment with anti-PD-1, anti-PD-L1 or anti-CTLA-4 therapy was allowed; 40% had received some. Patients achieving partial responses numbered three: one hepatocellular carcinoma case and two cutaneous melanoma cases. Study-wide points: Mean expanded clone counts were higher in CD8+ than CD4+ T cells. Certain nonresponding patients likewise had low normalized T-cell clonal expansion.

Profiled with immunoSEQ multiplex PCR; TCRdb holds only in-frame clones, not every one. This table has about 44,000 clones, around 90% appearing once. This CDR3 contains 16 residues. V was clipped by 5 bases and J by 0 bases, with 16 bases between them. Germline values: CDR1 SEHNR, CDR2 FQNEAQ (reference sequence). The sequences come from CD4+ or CD8+ T cells sorted from blood, collected in a trial of the OX40 agonist ivuxolimab. The chain carries TRBV7-9 and TRBJ1-1; D possibly corresponds to TRBD1 (6 bases). The origin of this receptor is an adult with an advanced solid tumor such as melanoma, head and neck, liver or kidney cancer. In DNA, the CDR3 is TGTGCCAGCAGCCCCGACAAGGGGGACATGAACACTGAAGCTTTCTTT. It encodes CASSPDKGDMNTEAFF.